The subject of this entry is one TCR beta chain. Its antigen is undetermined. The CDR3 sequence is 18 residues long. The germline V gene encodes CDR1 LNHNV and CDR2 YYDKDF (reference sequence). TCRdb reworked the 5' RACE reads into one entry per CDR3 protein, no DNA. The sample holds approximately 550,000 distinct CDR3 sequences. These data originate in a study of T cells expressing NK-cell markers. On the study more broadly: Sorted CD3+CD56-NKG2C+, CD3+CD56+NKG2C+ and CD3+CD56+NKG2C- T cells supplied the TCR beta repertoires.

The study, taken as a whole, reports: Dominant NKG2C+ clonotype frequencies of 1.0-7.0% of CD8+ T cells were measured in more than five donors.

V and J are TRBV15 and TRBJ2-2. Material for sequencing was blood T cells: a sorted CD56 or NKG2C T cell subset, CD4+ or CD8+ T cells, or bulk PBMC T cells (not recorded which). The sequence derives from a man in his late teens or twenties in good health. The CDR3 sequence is CATSRDDPGLGDTGELFF.